The rows below give T cell receptor beta chains drawn from one sample of a study of OX40 agonist ivuxolimab in advanced cancers. Profiling relied on immunoSEQ multiplex PCR, and the TCRdb table lists in-frame clones only, not all of them. The sample comprises roughly 39,000 clones, around nine tenths of which are singletons, and 13% rests with the top ten. Sequencing used CD4+ or CD8+ T cells sorted from blood, obtained in a trial of the OX40 agonist ivuxolimab. The receptors originated from an adult with an advanced solid tumor such as melanoma, head and neck, liver or kidney cancer. CDR3s include the opening cysteine and the closing phenylalanine or tryptophan. The D gene is left open where the match is weak. Size is omitted from some rows. Given values are once, few, many or a class for expanded clones.

J gene,V gene,D gene,CDR3 length,clone size,CDR3 protein,CDR3 DNA
TRBJ2-1,TRBV2,TRBD2,15,.,CASRETSGPYNEQFF,TGTGCCAGCAGGGAGACTAGCGGACCCTACAATGAGCAGTTCTTC
TRBJ1-2,TRBV6-6,.,12,.,CASSYSRGWLAF,TGTGCCAGCAGTTACTCCCGGGGGTGGTTGGCCTTC
TRBJ2-7,TRBV5-1,TRBD2,15,once,CASSSARDYSYEQYF,TGCGCCAGCAGCTCTGCCCGGGACTACTCCTACGAGCAGTACTTC
TRBJ2-6,TRBV10-3,TRBD2,22,.,CAISDITGSATSGISGANVLTF,TGTGCCATCAGTGATATAACCGGATCCGCGACTAGCGGGATTTCTGGGGCCAACGTCCTGACTTTC
TRBJ2-5,TRBV25-1,.,15,.,CASSSTGRGQETQYF,TGTGCCAGCAGTAGTACAGGGAGGGGGCAAGAGACCCAGTACTTC
TRBJ2-1,TRBV6-6,.,13,.,CASSLLSSGEQFF,TGTGCCAGCAGCCTCCTATCCTCAGGTGAGCAGTTCTTC
TRBJ2-1,TRBV15,.,12,once,CATVGLYNEQFF,TGTGCCACCGTTGGGCTATACAATGAGCAGTTCTTC
TRBJ1-5,TRBV28,.,13,.,CASSYVQGKPQHF,TGTGCCAGCAGTTACGTACAGGGAAAGCCCCAGCATTTT
TRBJ2-2,TRBV14,.,13,.,CASSQINTGELFF,TGTGCCAGCAGCCAAATAAACACCGGGGAGCTGTTTTTT
TRBJ2-5,TRBV6-6,.,15,.,CASSYSAGSGETQYF,TGTGCCAGCAGTTACTCGGCAGGGTCAGGGGAGACCCAGTACTTC
TRBJ1-1,TRBV6-6,.,14,.,CASSPQGSNTEAFF,TGTGCCAGCAGTCCACAGGGATCGAACACTGAAGCTTTCTTT
TRBJ2-5,TRBV7-9,TRBD2,17,.,CASSLVSGLAGRETQYF,TGTGCCAGCAGCTTAGTTTCGGGACTAGCGGGACGGGAGACCCAGTACTTC
TRBJ1-1,TRBV28,.,15,.,CASSLGGGPRYEAFF,TGTGCCAGCAGTTTAGGGGGGGGACCCCGTTATGAAGCTTTCTTT
TRBJ1-1,TRBV19,.,14,.,CASSPPGGAGMVFF,TGTGCCAGTAGTCCTCCCGGTGGTGCAGGGATGGTTTTCTTT
TRBJ2-6,TRBV7-9,TRBD1,15,.,CASSRDRAGANVLTF,TGTGCCAGCAGCCGGGACAGAGCTGGGGCCAACGTCCTGACTTTC
TRBJ2-2,TRBV7-9,TRBD1,15,.,CASSSGQPNTGELFF,TGTGCCAGCAGCTCGGGACAGCCGAACACCGGGGAGCTGTTTTTT
TRBJ1-4,TRBV5-5,.,14,.,CASRQGGTNEKLFF,TGTGCCAGCAGGCAGGGAGGAACTAATGAAAAACTGTTTTTT
TRBJ1-5,TRBV6-1,.,15,.,CASSWTDGRNQPQHF,TGTGCCAGCAGCTGGACGGACGGTCGCAATCAGCCCCAGCATTTT
TRBJ2-1,TRBV6-6,.,13,.,CAAGWENYNEQFF,TGTGCAGCCGGGTGGGAAAACTACAATGAGCAGTTCTTC
TRBJ2-7,TRBV7-9,.,15,.,CASSLGGQEEDEQYF,TGTGCCAGCAGCTTGGGGGGCCAGGAAGAGGACGAGCAGTACTTC
TRBJ2-1,TRBV7-9,TRBD2,15,.,CASSLGLAGYNEQFF,TGTGCCAGCAGCTTAGGGCTAGCGGGTTACAATGAGCAGTTCTTC
TRBJ2-7,TRBV19,.,14,.,CASSDLGGSYEQYF,TGTGCCAGTAGTGACCTCGGGGGCTCCTACGAGCAGTACTTC
TRBJ1-5,TRBV6-6,.,13,.,CASSYSWGQPQHF,TGTGCCAGCAGTTACTCATGGGGTCAGCCCCAGCATTTT
TRBJ1-5,TRBV28,.,15,.,CASKNFRALGQPQHF,TGTGCCAGCAAAAACTTCAGGGCTCTGGGGCAGCCCCAGCATTTT
TRBJ2-7,TRBV30,.,12,.,CAWSPQGREQYF,TGTGCCTGGAGTCCACAGGGTCGCGAGCAGTACTTC
TRBJ1-5,TRBV6-5,.,13,.,CASSPGVNQPQHF,TGTGCCAGCAGCCCAGGGGTCAATCAGCCCCAGCATTTT
TRBJ2-1,TRBV7-2,TRBD2,15,.,CASSLVPRAGGEQFF,TGTGCCAGCAGCTTAGTCCCCCGGGCGGGAGGGGAGCAGTTCTTC
TRBJ1-1,TRBV5-6,.,14,.,CASSLGGYNTEAFF,TGTGCCAGCAGCTTGGGGGGGTATAACACTGAAGCTTTCTTT
TRBJ2-7,TRBV5-1,.,14,.,CASSLNPSSYEQYF,TGCGCCAGCAGCTTGAACCCGAGCTCCTACGAGCAGTACTTC
TRBJ1-2,TRBV6-6,.,10,.,CASRQDGYTF,TGTGCCAGCAGACAGGATGGCTACACCTTC
TRBJ1-5,TRBV10-2,.,13,.,CARGEGGSQPQHF,TGCGCCAGGGGGGAGGGCGGTAGTCAGCCCCAGCATTTT
TRBJ1-5,TRBV19,TRBD1,17,.,CASSGQGARLSNQPQHF,TGTGCCAGTAGCGGACAGGGGGCTAGGTTGAGCAATCAGCCCCAGCATTTT
TRBJ2-1,TRBV10-3,TRBD1,15,.,CAIRIGTGGWNEQFF,TGTGCCATCAGGATTGGGACAGGGGGTTGGAATGAGCAGTTCTTC
TRBJ2-3,TRBV4-2,TRBD1,19,.,CASSQVARGGTGSGDTQYF,TGTGCCAGCAGCCAAGTGGCGCGAGGGGGGACAGGGAGTGGAGATACGCAGTATTTT
TRBJ1-1,TRBV21-1,.,16,.,CASSKGVGGEETEAFF,TGTGCCAGCAGCAAAGGTGTGGGGGGAGAGGAAACTGAAGCTTTCTTT
TRBJ2-5,TRBV7-3,.,12,.,CASSPDGETQYF,TGTGCCAGCAGCCCGGACGGGGAGACCCAGTACTTC
TRBJ2-7,TRBV5-1,TRBD2,13,few,CASSSTSIHEQYF,TGCGCCAGCAGCTCGACTAGCATCCACGAGCAGTACTTC
TRBJ2-7,TRBV7-9,.,13,.,CASRFRQSHEQYF,TGTGCCAGCAGATTTAGACAGTCCCACGAGCAGTACTTC
TRBJ2-7,TRBV29-1,TRBD1,11,.,CSADRGYEQYF,TGCAGCGCCGACAGGGGCTACGAGCAGTACTTC
TRBJ2-5,TRBV5-1,.,14,.,CASSLTSTGETQYF,TGCGCCAGCAGCTTGACATCGACGGGGGAGACCCAGTACTTC
TRBJ2-5,TRBV5-4,TRBD2,13,.,CASKPGGWKTQYF,TGTGCCAGCAAGCCGGGGGGATGGAAGACCCAGTACTTC
TRBJ1-1,TRBV30,.,15,.,CAWSRTETMNTEAFF,TGTGCCTGGAGTAGGACAGAAACCATGAACACTGAAGCTTTCTTT
TRBJ1-6,TRBV27,.,14,.,CASSVPGQNSPLHF,TGTGCCAGCAGTGTACCGGGACAAAATTCACCCCTCCACTTT
TRBJ2-2,TRBV4-1,TRBD1,17,.,CASSQDRDRVRAGELFF,TGCGCCAGCAGCCAAGACCGGGACAGGGTTAGGGCCGGGGAGCTGTTTTTT
TRBJ1-4,TRBV30,.,16,.,CAWSSGADATNEKLFF,TGTGCCTGGAGCTCAGGAGCGGACGCAACTAATGAAAAACTGTTTTTT
TRBJ2-7,TRBV28,.,11,.,CASGEDYEQYF,TGTGCCAGCGGTGAGGACTACGAGCAGTACTTC
TRBJ2-3,TRBV21-1,.,18,.,CASSKDPPTSGRSDTQYF,TGTGCCAGCAGCAAAGATCCCCCGACTAGCGGGAGGTCAGATACGCAGTATTTT
TRBJ2-1,TRBV7-2,.,16,once,CASSLWASPPYNEQFF,TGTGCCAGCAGCTTGTGGGCTAGTCCCCCCTACAATGAGCAGTTCTTC
TRBJ2-1,TRBV19,.,16,.,CASSIRGTSSYNEQFF,TGTGCCAGTAGTATTAGGGGGACGAGCTCCTACAATGAGCAGTTCTTC
TRBJ2-7,TRBV30,TRBD2,16,.,CAWSASTSGSYYEQYF,TGTGCCTGGAGTGCCTCAACTAGCGGGAGTTACTACGAGCAGTACTTC
TRBJ2-1,TRBV12-2,.,14,few,CASRLRPTTNEQFF,TGTGCAAGTCGCTTACGGCCTACCACCAATGAGCAGTTCTTC
TRBJ1-3,TRBV19,.,15,.,CASNTRGNSGNTIYF,TGTGCCAGTAATACCCGGGGGAACTCTGGAAACACCATATATTTT
TRBJ2-1,TRBV19,TRBD2,15,once,CASSWSSGSSNEQFF,TGTGCCAGTAGTTGGTCTAGCGGGAGTTCTAATGAGCAGTTCTTC
TRBJ2-7,TRBV18,.,13,once,CASSPPYGYEQYF,TGTGCCAGCTCACCACCGTACGGGTACGAGCAGTACTTC
TRBJ2-2,TRBV5-1,TRBD1,17,few,CASRWTGGNFNTGELFF,TGCGCCAGCAGATGGACAGGGGGCAATTTTAACACCGGGGAGCTGTTTTTT
TRBJ2-1,TRBV9,TRBD2,15,.,CASSVTSGSYNEQFF,TGTGCCAGCAGCGTGACTAGCGGGAGTTACAATGAGCAGTTCTTC
TRBJ1-1,TRBV27,TRBD1,16,.,CASIKWDRGMNTEAFF,TGTGCCAGCATAAAGTGGGACAGAGGAATGAACACTGAAGCTTTCTTT
TRBJ2-1,TRBV29-1,.,10,.,CSSRGNEQFF,TGCAGCTCAAGGGGCAATGAGCAGTTCTTC
TRBJ2-5,TRBV7-8,TRBD1,16,few,CASSGRDRGQRETQYF,TGTGCCAGCAGCGGCCGCGACAGGGGCCAACGAGAGACCCAGTACTTC